This TCR beta chain appears in the sequencing data of a study of T cells in tumors after PD-1 blockade (dated by TCRdb to about 2019). Describing the broader study: Prior checkpoint blockade, systemic immunosuppressant use, and recent radiotherapy or other anti-cancer therapy within 4 weeks were grounds for patient exclusion. Patients received pembrolizumab 200 mg every 3 weeks or cemiplimab 350 mg every 2 weeks. While on anti-PD-1 treatment, some of the patients also continued taking daily vismodegib 150 mg. An average of about 110,000 TCR templates (range 24,679-257,772) and 35,000 or so unique clonotypes was obtained for peripheral blood samples. The study performed paired single-cell RNA and TCR sequencing on site-matched tumors from BCC or SCC patients before and after anti-PD-1 therapy. Bulk TCR sequencing was performed on 10 to 11 peripheral blood samples from 4 or 5 patients to compare blood and tumor clonotypes. RECIST version 1.1 was used to evaluate clinical response. Results and caveats for the whole study, not just this receptor: The source of novel T cell clones was not identified, and lymphoid organs or rare unexpanded clones within the tumor or the tumor periphery could be included among the possible sources. About two fifths of tumor TCR clonotypes were detected in blood, and some novel exhausted tumor clones were observed in pre-treatment blood, which was taken as suggesting peripheral recruitment.

V was cut back by 4 bases and J by 2 bases, leaving a gap of 14 bases between them. CDR1 and CDR2, per the germline V gene (reference sequence), are GTSNPN and SVGIG. The CDR3 starts with the cysteine, ends with the phenylalanine, and has 15 residues. The CDR3 DNA has 45 bases and is translated from base 1. In light of the paper, this sample's time point label describes: before anti-PD-1 therapy. For bulk TCRbeta sequencing, genomic DNA was extracted from tumor biopsies or peripheral blood, and input amounts ranged from about 616 ng to 6,500 ng. All patients had histologically proven advanced or metastatic basal or squamous cell carcinoma and were poor candidates for surgical resection. The basal cell carcinoma cohort comprised fewer than twelve patients, of whom 8 had bulk tumor TCR sequencing. Deep TCRbeta sequencing was performed with the immunoSEQ platform. Concerning the study's data processing: Only productive rearrangements were exported from the immunoSEQ Analyzer for further analysis. T cell phenotypes were assigned to bulk TCRbeta clonotypes by matching the clonotypes to single-cell RNA+TCR-seq clones with the same TCRbeta sequence. Clone enrichment in tumor was computed as tumor frequency divided by PBMC frequency from bulk TCR sequencing. TCRs were sorted with GLIPH into specificity groups, meaning clusters of distinct TCRs that share CDR3 motifs and likely recognize common antigens. TCRdb mirrors the immuneACCESS table, restricted to in-frame sequences. Some clones are absent from its copies; in checked studies, under half trace to an unresolved V gene, and the reason for the others is unknown. V and J calls plus clone size are reproduced from that table; the DNA served to infer D and trimming. Within this sample are about 33,000 clones, with roughly 73% of them counted one time only. Clones ranked in the top ten supply about 36% of the sample.

With respect to this clone: The antigen this receptor binds is unknown. Base qualities are not at hand, and no much larger clone is one base apart.

The sequence was obtained from a human donor with basal cell carcinoma. The sequence joins TRBV30 to TRBJ2-2; the D gene is perhaps TRBD1, on 5 matching bases. Sequences were derived from PBMCs, sampled before anti-PD-1 treatment. The bases read TGTGCCTGGAAGTTCCAGGGTGGAAACACCGGGGAGCTGTTTTTT. It translates as CAWKFQGGNTGELFF.